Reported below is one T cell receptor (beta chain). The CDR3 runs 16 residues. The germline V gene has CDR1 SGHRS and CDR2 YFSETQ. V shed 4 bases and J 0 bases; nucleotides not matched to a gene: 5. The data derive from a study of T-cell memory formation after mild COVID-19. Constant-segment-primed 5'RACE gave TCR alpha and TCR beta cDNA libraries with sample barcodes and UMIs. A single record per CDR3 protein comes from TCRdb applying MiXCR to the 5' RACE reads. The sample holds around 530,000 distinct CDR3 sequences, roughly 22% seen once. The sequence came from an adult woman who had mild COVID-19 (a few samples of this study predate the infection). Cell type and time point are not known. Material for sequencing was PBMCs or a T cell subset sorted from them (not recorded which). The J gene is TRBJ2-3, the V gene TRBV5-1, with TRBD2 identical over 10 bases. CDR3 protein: CASSPTSGASTDTQYF. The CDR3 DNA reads TGCGCCAGCAGCCCCACTAGCGGGGCAAGCACAGATACGCAGTATTTT.